The entry below describes one T cell receptor (beta chain). There is no known antigen for this receptor. Per-base quality was not reported, and no clone a single base away is much larger than it. The data originate from a study of brain T cells in children with intractable seizures (dated by TCRdb to about 2021). Regarding the research as a whole: A NanoString immunology panel was first used to screen resected brain tissue from about 54 pediatric epilepsy surgery cases for immune gene transcripts. Among the 12 selected surgery cases, pre-surgery blood was additionally sequenced for eight, leaving four cases with brain tissue only. General findings and caveats noted by the study authors: Because sequencing depth was different between pre-surgery and post-surgery blood, clones absent from the pre-surgery sample may reflect undersampling. The patients' HCMV serostatus was not known, and viral specificity was inferred solely from CDR3 sequence similarity.

The immunoSEQ assay was applied to genomic DNA to generate the TCR beta chain sequences. For the original study's pipeline: CDR3 sequences that did not begin with the conserved framework cysteine at position 104 were removed by hand. To get clonality, the normalized Shannon's Diversity Index was subtracted from one, giving values from 0 (maximal diversity) to 1 (oligoclonal). Chi-squared comparison-of-proportions tests were used to check whether the frequency of the same CDR3 differed between samples, for example brain versus blood. Public clonotypes were found by searching immuneACCESS, and the VDJdb browser was used to assess similarity to known antiviral clonotypes. TCRdb retrieved this table from immuneACCESS and kept in-frame rearrangements only. Not all clones are present; in checked studies, unresolved V genes account for under half, and no reason is known for the remainder. V and J calls and clone size are those listed in that table; D and trimming were worked out from the DNA. Recorded for this sample are some 64,000 clones; about 96% of them occurred a single time. Around 0.4% of the sample rests with the top ten.

In light of the paper, this sample's time point label describes: resected brain tissue, or blood drawn just prior to surgery. Surgery cases with the highest brain T cell transcript signatures were selected for TCR beta chain sequencing of brain tissue and, where available, blood. Before surgery, patients had received at least one anti-epileptic drug. TCR-sequenced patients were children with drug-resistant epilepsy due to tuberous sclerosis complex, focal cortical dysplasia, Rasmussen encephalitis or hemimegalencephaly. Blood samples were collected immediately before the epilepsy surgery. Bulk genomic DNA was extracted from unsorted brain tissue and whole blood with the Monarch genomic DNA purification kit. The TCR comes from a boy younger than two with focal cortical dysplasia and intractable seizures. The source was peripheral blood, collected at surgery.

The CDR3 has the sequence CASSLEFGVPNEQFF. The bases read TGTGCCAGCAGCTTAGAATTCGGGGTCCCCAATGAGCAGTTCTTC. The sequence is built from TRBV7-3 and TRBJ2-1; perhaps TRBD2 is the D gene, with 5 bases matching. V lost 2 bases and J lost 6 bases; the stretch between them is 14 bases long. Sequences SGHTA (CDR1) and FQGTGA (CDR2) are obtained from the germline V gene. The CDR3 sequence holds 15 residues, the cysteine and phenylalanine included. The only DNA kept is the CDR3, 45 bases in frame from the first base.